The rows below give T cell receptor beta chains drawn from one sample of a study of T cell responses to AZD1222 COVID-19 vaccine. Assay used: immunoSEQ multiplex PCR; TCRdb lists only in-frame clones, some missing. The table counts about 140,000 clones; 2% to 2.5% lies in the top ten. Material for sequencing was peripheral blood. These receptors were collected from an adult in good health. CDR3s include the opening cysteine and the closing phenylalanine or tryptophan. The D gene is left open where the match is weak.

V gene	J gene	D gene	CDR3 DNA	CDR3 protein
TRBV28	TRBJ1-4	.	TGTGCCAGCAACACAGGGAGTGGGCACGAAAAACTGTTTTTT	CASNTGSGHEKLFF
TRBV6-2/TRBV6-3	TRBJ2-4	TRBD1	TGTGCCAGCAGTCAAACAGGGGGCGGGTTCGCTAAAAACATTCAGTACTTC	CASSQTGGGFAKNIQYF
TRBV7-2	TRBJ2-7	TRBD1	TGTGCCAGCAGCTTAGGGGGACAGGGCCACTACGAGCAGTACTTC	CASSLGGQGHYEQYF
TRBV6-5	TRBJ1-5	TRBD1	TGTGCCAGCAGCCAACGACAGGGAGATCAGCCCCAGCATTTT	CASSQRQGDQPQHF
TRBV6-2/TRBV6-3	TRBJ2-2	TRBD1	TGTGCCAGCAGTTACTCAAGGACAGGGAACACCGGGGAGCTGTTTTTT	CASSYSRTGNTGELFF
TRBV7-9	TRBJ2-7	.	TGTGCCAGCAGCCTTAGATACGAGCAGTACTTC	CASSLRYEQYF
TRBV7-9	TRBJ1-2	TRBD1	TGTGCCAGCAGCGCGGGACAGGGGTATGGCTACACCTTC	CASSAGQGYGYTF
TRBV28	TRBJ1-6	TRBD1	TGTGCCAGCAGTTTGGGTCAGGGGGCCGGGGGCTCACCCCTCCACTTT	CASSLGQGAGGSPLHF
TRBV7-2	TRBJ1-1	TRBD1	TGTGCCAGCAGCGTACAGGGGATAGGCACTGAAGCTTTCTTT	CASSVQGIGTEAFF
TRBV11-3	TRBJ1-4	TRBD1	TGTGCCAGCAGCGGATCGGACAGGGGAGGAAAACTGTTTTTT	CASSGSDRGGKLFF
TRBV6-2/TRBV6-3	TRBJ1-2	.	TGTGCCAGCAGTTACATCCCAGGGACCCGAGCTAACTATGGCTACACCTTC	CASSYIPGTRANYGYTF
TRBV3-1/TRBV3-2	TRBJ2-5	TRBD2	TGTGCCAGCAGCCCCAGGACTAGCGGGGGGGCGAGGGAGACCCAGTACTTC	CASSPRTSGGARETQYF
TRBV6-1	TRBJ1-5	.	TGTGCCAGCAGTGAAAAAAGTACGGGGTATCAGCCCCAGCATTTT	CASSEKSTGYQPQHF
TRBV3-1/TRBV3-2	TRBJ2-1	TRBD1	TGTGCCAGCAGCCAATTCCTCCCGGGACAGGTTTACAATGAGCAGTTCTTC	CASSQFLPGQVYNEQFF
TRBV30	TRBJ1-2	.	TGTGCCTGGAGTGTACGAGCCAGTTACTATGGCTACACCTTC	CAWSVRASYYGYTF
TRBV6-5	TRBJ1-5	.	TGTGCCAGCAGTTACTCGAGCGATCAGCCCCAGCATTTT	CASSYSSDQPQHF
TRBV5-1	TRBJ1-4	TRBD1	TGCGCCAGCAGCTTGGGGGGACAGGGCGGTGAAAAACTGTTTTTT	CASSLGGQGGEKLFF
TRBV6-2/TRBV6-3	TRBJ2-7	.	TGTGCCAGCAGTTACTACGGGGTCCCCTCCTACGAGCAGTACTTC	CASSYYGVPSYEQYF
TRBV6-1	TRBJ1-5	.	TGTGCCAGCAGTGACAGGCCCCAGCATTTT	CASSDRPQHF
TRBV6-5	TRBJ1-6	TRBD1	TGTGCCAGCAGTTCATTTGGGACAGTTAATTCACCCCTCCACTTT	CASSSFGTVNSPLHF
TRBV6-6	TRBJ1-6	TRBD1	TGTGCCAGCAGTCGTACAGGGGTTGTATCCTATAATTCACCCCTCCACTTT	CASSRTGVVSYNSPLHF
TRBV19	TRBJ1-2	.	TGTGCCAGTAGTCCCACCGGGACTAGTAACTATGGCTACACCTTC	CASSPTGTSNYGYTF
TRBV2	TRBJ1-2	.	TGTGCCAGCAGTGAAAGAGGGGTTTGGGGCTACACCTTC	CASSERGVWGYTF
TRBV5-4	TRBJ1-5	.	TGTGCCAGCAGCTTCGACAGCGCGGGGCCCCAGCATTTT	CASSFDSAGPQHF
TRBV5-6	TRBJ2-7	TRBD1	TGTGCCAGCAGCTTTGGGGACAGGCTCTCCTACGAGCAGTACTTC	CASSFGDRLSYEQYF
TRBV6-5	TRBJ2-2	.	TGTGCCAGCAGGTTCGACACCGGGGAGCTGTTTTTT	CASRFDTGELFF
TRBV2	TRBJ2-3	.	TGTGCCAGCACCGGAGCCGGCACAGATACGCAGTATTTT	CASTGAGTDTQYF
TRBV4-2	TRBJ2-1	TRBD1	TGTGCCAGCAGCCACCCAGGACAGGGGGTGGACAATGAGCAGTTCTTC	CASSHPGQGVDNEQFF
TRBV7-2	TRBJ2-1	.	TGTGCCGCCGCAGGGTTTAATGAGCAGTTCTTC	CAAAGFNEQFF
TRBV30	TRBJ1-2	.	TGTGCCTGGAGTAGGACATTGAGGCAGGGCTACACCTTC	CAWSRTLRQGYTF
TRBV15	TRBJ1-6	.	TGTGCCACCAGCCGAGCCCTCAGCTCACCCCTCCACTTT	CATSRALSSPLHF
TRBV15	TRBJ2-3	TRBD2	TGTGCCACCAGCCCCCGGCCACTAGCGGGGTTCACAGATACGCAGTATTTT	CATSPRPLAGFTDTQYF
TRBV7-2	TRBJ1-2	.	TGTGCCAGCAGCTTAGTGGTCGGGTCGGGACGGGGGCGCGAAGGCTACACCTTC	CASSLVVGSGRGREGYTF
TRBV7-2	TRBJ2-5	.	TGTGCCAGCAGCTCCGCGGGGGCCCAAGAGACCCAGTACTTC	CASSSAGAQETQYF
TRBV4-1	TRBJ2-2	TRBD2	TGCGCCAGCAGGAATCTAGCGGGGCTAAACACCGGGGAGCTGTTTTTT	CASRNLAGLNTGELFF
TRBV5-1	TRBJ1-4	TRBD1	TGCGCCAGCAGCTTCACGGGACAGGGGATGGTGGCAACTAATGAAAAACTGTTTTTT	CASSFTGQGMVATNEKLFF
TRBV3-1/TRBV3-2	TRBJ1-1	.	TGTGCCAGCACCCGCCAGGACAGGAACACTGAAGCTTTCTTT	CASTRQDRNTEAFF
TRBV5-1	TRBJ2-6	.	TGCGCCAGCAGCCCTAACAGGGCTGGGGCCAACGTCCTGACTTTC	CASSPNRAGANVLTF
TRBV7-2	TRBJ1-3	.	TGTGCCAGCAGCTTAGTACCGGGGGCGATAGGAAACACCATATATTTT	CASSLVPGAIGNTIYF
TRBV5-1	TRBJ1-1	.	TGCGCCAGCAGCGTATCAGGGGCCCCGAACACTGAAGCTTTCTTT	CASSVSGAPNTEAFF
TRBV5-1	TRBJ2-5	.	TGCGCCAGCAGCTACGAACCCTACCAAGAGACCCAGTACTTC	CASSYEPYQETQYF
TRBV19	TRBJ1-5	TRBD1	TGTGCCAGTAGTATCGGACGGGACAGTTTAAATCAGCCCCAGCATTTT	CASSIGRDSLNQPQHF
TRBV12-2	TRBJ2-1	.	TGTGCAAGTCGCTTAGGGGCGGCGGGGGGGCCGCGGCCACACAATGAGCAGTTCTTC	CASRLGAAGGPRPHNEQFF
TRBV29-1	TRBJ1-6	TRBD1	TGCAGCGTCGGGACAGGGGATAATTCACCCCTCCACTTT	CSVGTGDNSPLHF
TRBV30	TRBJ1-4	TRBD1	TGTGCCTTGACACAGGGGGCGGGTGAAAAACTGTTTTTT	CALTQGAGEKLFF
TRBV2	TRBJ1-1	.	TGTGCCAGCAGAGAAGGGGCGCAGTCCCTGAACACTGAAGCTTTCTTT	CASREGAQSLNTEAFF
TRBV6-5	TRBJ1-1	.	TGTGCCAGCACCCACCGTATCCGGGACAAGGAACGAGCTTTCTTT	CASTHRIRDKERAFF
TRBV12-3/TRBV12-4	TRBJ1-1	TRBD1	TGTGCCAGCAGCCCTGGGACAGCCACTGAAGCTTTCTTT	CASSPGTATEAFF
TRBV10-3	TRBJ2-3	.	TGTGCCATCAGTGCTGGTGGGGGGCAGACAGATACGCAGTATTTT	CAISAGGGQTDTQYF
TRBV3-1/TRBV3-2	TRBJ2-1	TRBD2	TGTGCCAGCAGCCAGACTAGCTTTGAGCAGTTCTTC	CASSQTSFEQFF
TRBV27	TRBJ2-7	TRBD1	TGTGCCAGCAGCCCCACGGGACAGGACTCCGAGCAGTACTTC	CASSPTGQDSEQYF
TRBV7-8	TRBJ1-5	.	TGTGCCAGCAGCTTAGGCCCGACTAATCAGCCCCAGCATTTT	CASSLGPTNQPQHF
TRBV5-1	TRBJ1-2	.	TGCGCCAGCAGCTTGGATGCTAACTATGGCTACACCTTC	CASSLDANYGYTF
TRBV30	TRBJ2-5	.	TGTGCCTGGAGTGCAGGTGGAGAGACCCAGTACTTC	CAWSAGGETQYF
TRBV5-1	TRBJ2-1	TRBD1	TGCGCCAGCAGCTCGGGACAGGGGGCTTACCCCCGGACGTTCTTC	CASSSGQGAYPRTFF
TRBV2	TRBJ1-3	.	TGTGCCAGCAGTGAGGATGGAAACACCATATATTTT	CASSEDGNTIYF
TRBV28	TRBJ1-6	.	TGTGCCAGCAGAACCCGGGACTCTCGCAATTCACCCCTCCACTTT	CASRTRDSRNSPLHF
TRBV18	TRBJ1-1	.	TGTGCCAGCTCAGTGGACACTTTGAACACTGAAGCTTTCTTT	CASSVDTLNTEAFF
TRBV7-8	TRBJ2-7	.	TGTGCCAGCAGCTTAAGGGTATTCTCCTCTTACGAGCAGTACTTC	CASSLRVFSSYEQYF
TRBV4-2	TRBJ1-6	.	TGTGCCAGCAGCCAAGAGATTGCCCGTTCCAGTTCACCCCTCCACTTT	CASSQEIARSSSPLHF